Reported below is one T cell receptor (beta chain). Its specificity is not known. This entry comes from a study of cytomegalovirus exposure and HLA in healthy donors. Findings and caveats of the study: The TCR clusters that emerged in the first cohort tended, a later analysis found, to co-occur in the 120 or so validation repertoires. The study listed some 160 cytomegalovirus-associated TCR beta chains.

Using immunoSEQ multiplex PCR, the repertoire was profiled, and TCRdb retains in-frame clones only, with some absent. The sample includes around 170,000 clones, 88% of them seen just once. Germline CDR1 MNHEY, CDR2 SVGAGI. V lost 5 bases to trimming and J lost 4 bases, with 12 bases between them. This CDR3 has 13 residues. The specimen sequenced was PBMCs. V usage is TRBV6-5 and J usage is TRBJ2-7, with D perhaps matching TRBD1 (6 bases). This receptor was obtained from a man aged 18 to 30 in good health and CMV-seronegative. The CDR3 sequence is CASSIQGYYEQYF. DNA of the CDR3: TGTGCCAGCAGTATTCAGGGGTATTACGAGCAGTACTTC.